These 24 T cell receptor beta chains share one sample of origin, sequenced in a study of identical twins. TCRdb redid the calling of the 5' RACE reads with MiXCR, one entry per CDR3 protein. The sample contains more than 1.5 million distinct CDR3 sequences, about 30% of which appear only once. Sequencing input: cord blood. Receptor source: a newborn girl in good health.

DNA for the CDR3: TGCACTGGCGGGATCTCCTACGAGCAGTACTTC. It codes for CTGGISYEQYF. This sequence joins TRBV20-1 and TRBJ2-7; D possibly corresponds to TRBD2 (6 bases). The germline V gene has CDR1 DFQATT and CDR2 SNEGSKA (reference sequence). The length of the CDR3 is 11 residues.

Only a few counts were recorded for this clonotype. The CDR3 DNA reads as TGTGCCAGCAGCTCCCTAGCGGGGGCCCGCTCCTACAATGAGCAGTTCTTC. This gives the protein CASSSLAGARSYNEQFF. The J gene is TRBJ2-1, the V gene TRBV11-2, with 10 bases lining up with TRBD2. Trimming cost V 4 bases and J 0 bases; bases outside gene matches: 6. The length of the CDR3 is 17 residues. Germline-derived CDR1 and CDR2 are SGHAT and FQNNGV.

This chain joins TRBV20-1 and TRBJ2-7; D ambiguous. Germline V gene lookup returns CDR1 DFQATT and CDR2 SNEGSKA (reference sequence). V was shortened by 5 bases and J by 0 bases, with 11 bases between the two germline ends. The CDR3 consists of 13 residues. CDR3 DNA sequence: TGCAGTGCTGTGTATGAAAGCTCCTACGAGCAGTACTTC. It translates to CSAVYESSYEQYF.

The chain links TRBV5-6 to TRBJ2-1; the match to TRBD2 covers 7 bases. Germline CDR1 reads SGHDT; CDR2 reads YYEEEE. Trimming cost V 4 bases and J 6 bases; bases outside gene matches: 10. The CDR3 has 15 amino acids. CDR3 bases: TGTGCCAGCAGCCGGTGGGGGGGTGTAGTCAATGAGCAGTTCTTC. It yields the protein CASSRWGGVVNEQFF.

This clonotype was counted a few times. V gene TRBV12-3 or TRBV12-4 combines with J gene TRBJ2-2; 9 nucleotides align to TRBD1. V trimming: 6 bases; J trimming: 7 bases; junction bases outside the gene matches: 6. This CDR3 has 14 amino acids. The CDR3: CASRAGTGIGELFF. CDR3 nucleotide sequence: TGTGCCAGCAGAGCCGGGACAGGGATCGGGGAGCTGTTTTTT.

This clonotype was recorded a few times. V is TRBV20-1 and J is TRBJ2-1; TRBD1 aligns across 7 bases. CDR1 and CDR2 from the germline V gene are DFQATT and SNEGSKA (reference sequence). This CDR3 is built from 13 residues. Trimming cost V 7 bases and J 6 bases; bases outside gene matches: 9. The CDR3 DNA reads as TGCAGTGGCCCTCGACAGGGTTCCAATGAGCAGTTCTTC. Protein: CSGPRQGSNEQFF.

This chain connects TRBV29-1 to TRBJ2-7; the match to TRBD1 covers 11 bases. V shed 7 bases and J 6 bases; nucleotides not matched to a gene: 8. This CDR3 is built from 13 residues. The germline gives CDR1 SQVTM, CDR2 ANQGSEA. The CDR3 loop reads CSGGQGARGEQYF. In DNA, the CDR3 is TGCAGCGGTGGACAGGGGGCAAGGGGCGAGCAGTACTTC.

The chain combines TRBV5-6 with TRBJ1-2, with a possible D match to TRBD1 (5 bases). V lost 1 base and J lost 0, with 10 bases in between. There are 15 residues in the CDR3. CDR1 and CDR2 (germline): SGHDT, YYEEEE. CDR3 protein: CASSLPGESNYGYTF. Written as DNA, the CDR3 is TGTGCCAGCAGCTTGCCGGGGGAGTCTAACTATGGCTACACCTTC. Full variable domain (outside the CDR3, taken from reference TRBV5-6 and TRBJ1-2): DAGVTQSPTHLIKTRGQQVTLRCSPKSGHDTVSWYQQALGQGPQFIFQYYEEEERQRGNFPDRFSGHQFPNYSSELNVNALLLGDSALYLCASSLPGESNYGYTFGSGTRLTVV.

The chain has TRBV29-1 and TRBJ2-2; D is uncertain. The germline V gene encodes CDR1 SQVTM and CDR2 ANQGSEA. The CDR3 is made up of 15 amino acids. Here the CDR3 reads CSHYSGPGNTGELFF. DNA of the CDR3: TGCAGTCACTACTCGGGTCCCGGAAACACCGGGGAGCTGTTTTTT.

This chain joins TRBV10-2 and TRBJ2-5, with 7 bases fitting TRBD1. CDR1 and CDR2 (germline): WSHSY, SAAADI. This CDR3 has 18 amino acids. The J segment lost 2 bases and the V segment lost 1 base, leaving 13 bases of the junction unmatched. CDR3 DNA: TGCGCCAGCAGTGAGTGGTCGATACAGGGGCGACTGCAAGAGACCCAGTACTTC. It codes for CASSEWSIQGRLQETQYF.

On this clonotype: Germline and junction disagree at one end, which may indicate a read error. The V and J genes are TRBV15 and TRBJ2-2; 7 bases are a match to TRBD1. Per germline, CDR1 LNHNV and CDR2 YYDKDF (reference sequence). The CDR3 spans 14 residues. The CDR3 spells CATRTTGNSGELFF. Written as DNA, the CDR3 is TGTGCCACCCGAACGACAGGGAACTCCGGGGAGCTGTTTTTT.

This clonotype was detected a few times. The V gene is TRBV7-2, the J gene TRBJ2-7; 10 bases fit TRBD2. In germline, CDR1 is SGHTA, CDR2 FQGNSA. This CDR3 comprises 16 residues. The V gene end was trimmed by 2 bases and the J gene end by 4 bases; junction bases not matched to a gene: 8. The CDR3 DNA reads TGTGCCAGCAGCTTACTCCCTAGCGGGAGTAGATACGAGCAGTACTTC. Residues: CASSLLPSGSRYEQYF.

In its sample, this clonotype was seen many times. This chain uses TRBV5-1 with TRBJ2-1; no clear D. The length of the CDR3 is 16 residues. Deletions cut 1 base from V and 0 bases from J, with 11 bases between. CDR1 SGHRS and CDR2 YFSETQ come from the germline V gene. CDR3: CASSLFRKTSYNEQFF. CDR3 sequence (DNA): TGCGCCAGCAGCTTGTTCCGGAAAACCTCCTACAATGAGCAGTTCTTC.

This clonotype has ten or more counts. The V call is TRBV7-2, the J call TRBJ1-2; no reliable D call. V dropped 1 base and J dropped 4 bases, with 7 bases sitting between them. This CDR3 is built from 13 residues. CDR1 and CDR2 from the germline V gene are SGHTA and FQGNSA. The CDR3 spells CASSLVALYGYTF. The CDR3, as DNA: TGTGCCAGCAGCTTAGTGGCGCTCTATGGCTACACCTTC.

V is TRBV6-5 and J is TRBJ2-4; 8 bases agree with TRBD1. V was pared by 2 bases and J by 7 bases, with 10 bases of the junction left unmatched. Per the germline V gene, CDR1 is MNHEY and CDR2 is SVGAGI. The CDR3 has 16 amino acids. The CDR3 bases are TGTGCCAGCAGTTACCTAAGTTCGGGACAGGTTAACATTCAGTACTTC. This gives the protein CASSYLSSGQVNIQYF.

The CDR3: CATSRSSLPTYEQYF. The CDR3 coding sequence is TGTGCCACCAGCAGGAGTTCACTACCCACCTACGAGCAGTACTTC. V is TRBV15 and J is TRBJ2-7, with D hard to call. There are 15 residues in the CDR3. V lost 3 bases and J 2 bases, leaving 14 bases between the germline ends. CDR1 is LNHNV, CDR2 YYDKDF, per germline (reference sequence).

This clonotype appeared a single time. The gene calls are TRBV5-5 and TRBJ1-4, with 8 bases aligning to TRBD1. The germline V gene has CDR1 SGHKS and CDR2 YYEKEE (reference sequence). V was clipped by 3 bases and J by 4 bases; unmatched bases: 5. CDR3 size: 15 residues. The CDR3 loop reads CASSWVTGVNEKLFF. The CDR3 region has the DNA TGTGCCAGCAGCTGGGTGACAGGGGTTAATGAAAAACTGTTTTTT. Complete variable domain (other parts from reference TRBV5-5 and TRBJ1-4): DAGVTQSPTHLIKTRGQQVTLRCSPISGHKSVSWYQQVLGQGPQFIFQYYEKEERGRGNFPDRFSARQFPNYSSELNVNALLLGDSALYLCASSWVTGVNEKLFFGSGTQLSVL.

This clonotype has a handful of counts. The gene calls are TRBV10-2 and TRBJ2-7; perhaps TRBD2 as D (7 bases). The length of the CDR3 is 17 residues. CDR1 and CDR2 from the germline V gene are WSHSY and SAAADI. The V and J ends lost 0 bases and 3 bases respectively, with 18 bases between them. DNA of the CDR3: TGCGCCAGCAGTGAGTCGAAATTCTCGGGGGGCGGCTACGAGCAGTACTTC. Protein product: CASSESKFSGGGYEQYF.

This clonotype was seen at least ten times. V is TRBV29-1 and J is TRBJ2-1, with a tentative D call TRBD1 (7 bases). Trimming left V 5 bases short and J 3 bases short, with 20 bases between. The germline V gene encodes CDR1 SQVTM and CDR2 ANQGSEA. CDR3 length: 16 residues. The CDR3 spells CSVKTQQGRIYNEQFF. The CDR3 bases are TGCAGCGTTAAAACCCAACAGGGGAGGATCTACAATGAGCAGTTCTTC.

The sample holds many counts of this clonotype. This rearrangement joins TRBV2 to TRBJ2-1; no reliable D call. V shed 1 base and J shed 5 bases, with 12 bases lying between them. The CDR3 contains 15 residues. Germline loops: CDR1 SNHLY, CDR2 FYNNEI. This chain's CDR3 is CASSEESRSHNEQFF. The CDR3 nucleotides are TGTGCCAGCAGTGAAGAATCTCGGAGCCACAATGAGCAGTTCTTC.

Of note for this clonotype: The junction and the germline gene differ at one end; a read error may be behind it. The V call is TRBV5-5, the J call TRBJ2-7; 8 bases line up with TRBD2. The CDR3 has 14 residues. CDR1 and CDR2 (germline): SGHKS, YYEKEE (reference sequence). The DNA of the CDR3 is TGTGCCGGCAGATTGAGCGGGAGTAACTACGAGCAGTACTTC. Amino acids: CAGRLSGSNYEQYF.

This clonotype was picked up a small number of times. The chain joins TRBV14 to TRBJ2-1; a weak D match, TRBD2 (6 bases). Deletions cut 3 bases from V and 0 bases from J, with 12 bases between. The CDR3 consists of 16 residues. CDR1 and CDR2 (germline): SGHDN, FVKESK. CDR3 sequence: CASSHPSESSYNEQFF. CDR3 coding DNA: TGTGCCAGCAGCCACCCTAGCGAGAGCTCCTACAATGAGCAGTTCTTC.

The CDR3 nucleotides are TGTGCCAGCAGCTTACTAGCGGGAGTTGAGCAGTTCTTC. It encodes CASSLLAGVEQFF. The chain links TRBV11-2 to TRBJ2-1; TRBD2 aligns across 10 bases. The CDR3 covers 13 residues. CDR1 SGHAT and CDR2 FQNNGV come from the germline V gene. V dropped 2 bases and J dropped 9; count of bases not matched to a gene: 1. Using reference TRBV11-2 and TRBJ2-1 for the parts outside the CDR3, the full variable domain is EAGVAQSPRYKIIEKRQSVAFWCNPISGHATLYWYQQILGQGPKLLIQFQNNGVVDDSQLPKDRFSAERLKGVDSTLKIQPAKLEDSAVYLCASSLLAGVEQFFGPGTRLTVL.

The J gene is TRBJ1-2, the V gene TRBV28; a possible D gene is TRBD1 (5 bases). Germline assignment: CDR1 MDHEN and CDR2 SYDVKM. Trimming pared 8 bases from V and 4 bases from J, leaving 14 bases between. This CDR3 is 13 amino acids long. CDR3 region: CASQSAGVYGYTF. As DNA, the CDR3 is TGTGCCAGCCAATCTGCGGGGGTCTATGGCTACACCTTC.